This record covers a single TCR beta chain. Its target is not known. This CDR3 contains 17 residues. Germline V CDR1 and CDR2: SEHNR, FQNEAQ (reference sequence). Germline trimming cut 1 base from V and 7 bases from J; bases unmatched to any gene: 7. Donors came from a validation cohort of 95 to 150 subjects, distinct from the first 666-subject cohort. Sequencing was performed with immunoSEQ multiplex PCR; in TCRdb, only in-frame clones are kept and a portion is missing. The profile covers about 180,000 clones, with about 85% appearing a single time and roughly 15% taken by the ten largest. The record originates from a study of cytomegalovirus exposure and HLA in healthy donors. Study-level findings and limits: The tendency of first-cohort TCR clusters to co-occur in the roughly 130 validation repertoires emerged from a later analysis. Overall, approximately 180 TCR beta chains were annotated as cytomegalovirus-associated.

The sequencing sample was made of PBMCs. V usage is TRBV7-9 and J usage is TRBJ2-3, with TRBD2 identical over 14 bases. This receptor was obtained from a man in his late teens or twenties in good health and CMV-seropositive. DNA for the CDR3: TGTGCCAGCAGCTTAGGGCGGGGACTAGCGGGAGTCAATACGCAGTATTTT. Amino acid sequence: CASSLGRGLAGVNTQYF.